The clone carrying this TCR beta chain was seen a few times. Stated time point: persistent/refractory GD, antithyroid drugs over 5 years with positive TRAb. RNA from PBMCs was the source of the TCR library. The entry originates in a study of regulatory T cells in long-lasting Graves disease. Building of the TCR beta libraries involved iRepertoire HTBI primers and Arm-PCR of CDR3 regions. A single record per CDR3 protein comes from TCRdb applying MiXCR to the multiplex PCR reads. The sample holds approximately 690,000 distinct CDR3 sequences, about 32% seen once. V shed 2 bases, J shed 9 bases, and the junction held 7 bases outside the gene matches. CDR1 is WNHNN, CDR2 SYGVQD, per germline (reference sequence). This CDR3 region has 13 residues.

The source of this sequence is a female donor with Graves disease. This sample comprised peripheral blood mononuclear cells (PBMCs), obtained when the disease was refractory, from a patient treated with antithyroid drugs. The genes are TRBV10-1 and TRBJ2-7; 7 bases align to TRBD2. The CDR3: CASSESGIAGQYF. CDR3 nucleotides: TGCGCCAGCAGTGAGAGCGGGATTGCGGGGCAGTACTTC.